The present T cell receptor (beta chain) was sequenced within a study of blood T cells in healthy people across ages. There are a few counts of this clonotype. The antigen is undetermined. V was cut by 2 bases and J by 2 bases, with 15 bases left in between. Germline CDR1 and CDR2: LGHDT and YNNKEL (reference sequence). The CDR3 is made up of 16 amino acids. Findings of the study overall: TCR beta diversity per million T cells fell roughly linearly with age.

The individuals who served as donors were healthy Caucasians living in Russia, aged about 6 to 100. Sample-barcoded 5' priming and a J-beta primer mix drove a second PCR of about 6 to 12 cycles. TCRdb ran MiXCR on the 5' RACE reads and lists one entry per CDR3 protein. The sample contains 1.5 million to 2 million distinct CDR3 sequences, about 35% of which appear only once. This TCR was sampled from a woman aged 25 to 45 in good health. The sample was blood. The rearrangement links TRBV3-1 to TRBJ1-2; D may be TRBD1 (5 bases). As DNA, the CDR3 is TGTGCCAGCAGCCAATCCGGGACGGCGTTCAACTATGGCTACACCTTC. It is translated as CASSQSGTAFNYGYTF.